Included here is one T cell receptor beta chain sequence, with context. Its antigen remains unknown. This sample is drawn from a study of cytomegalovirus exposure and HLA in healthy donors. As for the study in general: When 300 to 400 donors were genotyped, more than 70% of them were found to fall in the Caucasian-associated ancestry cluster.

Points from the study as a whole: A later analysis reportedly identified an Asian-associated ancestry cluster as carrying fewer N-insertions than the approximately 670-donor mean. The study reported that TCR beta sequences accurately predicted HLA-A and HLA-B alleles in most subjects. The CMV antigen specificity of a few CMV-associated chains was confirmed through in vitro analysis.

Losses at the gene ends were 2 bases for V and 4 bases for J; bases not matched to a gene: 4. The CDR3 covers 16 residues. Germline V gives CDR1 LGHNA, CDR2 YNFKEQ. Vbeta (60) and Jbeta (13) primers were used in the PCR. Data came from immunoSEQ multiplex PCR; TCRdb stores just in-frame clones and leaves some out. The sample carries some 120,000 clones, 65% to 80% recorded once. Material for sequencing was PBMCs. This receptor was taken from a human donor in good health. This chain connects TRBV4-2 to TRBJ2-3; 12 positions match TRBD2. The CDR3 sequence: CASSQTSGGMSDTQYF. CDR3 coding DNA: TGTGCCAGCAGCCAAACTAGCGGGGGGATGTCAGATACGCAGTATTTT.